One and the same sample provided the 24 T cell receptor beta chains below, sequenced in a study of human thymus T cells. Thymic material originated from resections removed in the course of corrective heart surgery. Clones were read by immunoSEQ multiplex PCR, and TCRdb kept only the in-frame ones, dropping some. The sample yields roughly 120,000 clones, around 94% seen once. The source material was thymus tissue. Receptors originate from a boy under two years old with a congenital heart defect but otherwise immunologically healthy.

This chain joins TRBV11-3 and TRBJ2-7; D tentatively reads TRBD1 or TRBD2 (9 bases each). The CDR3 sequence is 17 residues long. V was pared by 4 bases and J by 7 bases, with 26 bases between. Germline V gene data show CDR1 as SGHNT and CDR2 as YENEEA. CDR3: CASSSRAGGTGPKEQYF. DNA of the CDR3: TGTGCCAGCAGCTCCAGGGCGGGGGGGACAGGGCCGAAAGAGCAGTACTTC.

The V and J genes are TRBV19 and TRBJ2-6, with 15 nucleotides matching TRBD2. Trimming took 5 bases from V and 0 from J; bases not matched to a gene: 14. The CDR3 runs to 22 residues. The germline gives CDR1 LNHDA, CDR2 SQIVND (reference sequence). For the CDR3, the DNA is TGTGCCAGTAGTTTCCTGGGACTAGCGGGGGGCCTCATTGCCTCTGGGGCCAACGTCCTGACTTTC. It translates to CASSFLGLAGGLIASGANVLTF.

V is TRBV4-1 and J is TRBJ1-5; TRBD1 matches at 8 bases. The CDR3 length is 17 residues. CDR1 and CDR2 (germline): MGHRA, YSYEKL. Trimming removed 0 bases from V and 2 bases from J; junction bases left unmatched: 6. The CDR3 is CASSQDPVTGGNQPQHF. The CDR3 DNA reads TGCGCCAGCAGCCAAGATCCTGTGACAGGGGGCAATCAGCCCCAGCATTTT.

As DNA, the CDR3 is TGCGCCAGCAGCCACGGGACTAGCGGGGGGCCGCCACCGCAAGAGACCCAGTACTTC. Encoded protein: CASSHGTSGGPPPQETQYF. The chain employs TRBV5-1 and TRBJ2-5, with TRBD2 identical over 15 bases. V lost 4 bases and J lost 2; bases outside the gene matches: 12. The germline V gene encodes CDR1 SGHRS and CDR2 YFSETQ. This CDR3 is built from 19 residues.

CDR3 DNA sequence: TGTGCTAGTGGTTTGTTACAGGGCCGTCAGGGAACCTTTTACAATGAGCAGTTCTTC. Amino acid sequence: CASGLLQGRQGTFYNEQFF. The chain carries TRBV12-5 and TRBJ2-1; possible D gene TRBD1, 6 bases. Germline values: CDR1 LGHNT, CDR2 FRNRAP. This CDR3 contains 19 residues. The ends were cut back, 2 bases at V and 4 bases at J, with 24 bases in the middle.

The chain has TRBV5-1 and TRBJ1-1, with TRBD1 as a possible D gene (5 bases). V was cut by 0 bases and J by 5 bases, with 14 bases left in between. Per the germline V gene, CDR1 is SGHRS and CDR2 is YFSETQ. The CDR3 covers 15 residues. DNA of the CDR3: TGCGCCAGCAGCTTGGATTCCGGGGGTGGGACTGAAGCTTTCTTT. This encodes CASSLDSGGGTEAFF.

V usage is TRBV2 and J usage is TRBJ2-7; a possible D gene is TRBD1 (5 bases). The CDR3 is made up of 14 amino acids. Trimming removed 6 bases from V and 0 bases from J, with 12 bases in between. CDR1 is SNHLY and CDR2 is FYNNEI in the germline V gene. The DNA of the CDR3 is TGTGCCAGCAGCGAAACCAGGGACTCCTACGAGCAGTACTTC. Protein: CASSETRDSYEQYF.

This chain uses TRBV5-4 with TRBJ1-2; maybe TRBD1 (6 bases). This CDR3 comprises 15 residues. V was clipped by 5 bases and J by 2 bases, with 16 bases between them. Germline CDR1 and CDR2: SGHNT and YYREEE (reference sequence). CDR3 coding DNA: TGTGCCAGCAGATCAGTCGGGGGGCGCAACTATGGCTACACCTTC. Translation: CASRSVGGRNYGYTF. Looking up the rest from reference TRBV5-4 and TRBJ1-2 gives the full variable domain: ETGVTQSPTHLIKTRGQQVTLRCSSQSGHNTVSWYQQALGQGPQFIFQYYREEENGRGNFPPRFSGLQFPNYSSELNVNALELDDSALYLCASRSVGGRNYGYTFGSGTRLTVV.

This chain connects TRBV2 to TRBJ2-4; D is perhaps TRBD1 or TRBD2 (6 bases each). The CDR3 extends over 16 amino acids. The germline V and J ends were trimmed by 3 bases and 2 bases, with 14 bases remaining between them. Germline V lookup: CDR1 SNHLY, CDR2 FYNNEI. The CDR3 here is CASSEKRGEPKNIQYF. In DNA, the CDR3 is TGTGCCAGCAGTGAGAAGAGGGGGGAACCCAAAAACATTCAGTACTTC.

Only one count was recorded for this clone. The chain links TRBV19 to TRBJ1-3; TRBD1 might be the D (5 bases). The V and J ends lost 5 bases and 6 bases respectively, with 23 bases between them. Germline loops: CDR1 LNHDA, CDR2 SQIVND (reference sequence). The CDR3 is made up of 17 amino acids. For the CDR3, the DNA is TGTGCCAGTAGTCCCGGATCGGACCAAAGGGACGAAAACACCATATATTTT. Its translation: CASSPGSDQRDENTIYF.

CDR3 sequence: CARGVDGQGNGGYTF. The CDR3, as DNA: TGTGCCAGGGGGGTGGACGGACAGGGGAATGGAGGCTACACCTTC. The chain carries TRBV6-4 and TRBJ1-2, with 9 bases matching TRBD1. Germline lookup yields CDR1 MRHNA and CDR2 SNTAGT. With 9 bases clipped from V and 8 bases from J, the junction kept 16 bases outside the gene matches. The CDR3 consists of 15 residues.

The chain recombines TRBV7-2 with TRBJ2-1; the D call may be TRBD1 or TRBD2 (6 bases each). Germline assignment: CDR1 SGHTA and CDR2 FQGNSA. The CDR3 consists of 15 residues. With 1 base removed from V and 5 bases from J, the gap between germline ends came to 12 bases. Here the CDR3 reads CASSLVGGHNNEQFF. The CDR3 DNA follows: TGTGCCAGCAGCTTAGTCGGGGGACACAACAATGAGCAGTTCTTC. Full variable domain (remainder filled in from reference TRBV7-2 and TRBJ2-1): GAGVSQSPSNKVTEKGKDVELRCDPISGHTALYWYRQSLGQGLEFLIYFQGNSAPDKSGLPSDRFSAERTGGSVSTLTIQRTQQEDSAVYLCASSLVGGHNNEQFFGPGTRLTVL.

The chain carries TRBV9 and TRBJ2-2; TRBD2 aligns across 8 bases. Unmatched junction bases numbered 7, after V lost 3 bases and J lost 3 bases. The germline V gene encodes CDR1 SGDLS and CDR2 YYNGEE. The CDR3 is 16 residues long. In nucleotides, the CDR3 is TGTGCCAGCAGCGCTCTTAGCGGGATGGACACCGGGGAGCTGTTTTTT. It codes for CASSALSGMDTGELFF.

A remark on this clone: Other DNA sequences within the sample encode an identical CDR3. The gene calls are TRBV5-4 and TRBJ2-5; a possible D gene is TRBD2 (6 bases). V lost 0 bases to trimming and J lost 1 base, with 7 bases between them. This CDR3 is 14 amino acids long. Germline values: CDR1 SGHNT, CDR2 YYREEE (reference sequence). CDR3 coding DNA: TGTGCCAGCAGCTTGGCCGGGGGCCAAGAGACCCAGTACTTC. Protein sequence: CASSLAGGQETQYF.

To note about this clone: Other nucleotide sequences from this sample produce the same CDR3. This rearrangement joins TRBV5-1 to TRBJ1-1; D is unresolved. There are 13 residues in the CDR3. Germline CDR1 is SGHRS and CDR2 is YFSETQ. The V end was cut by 1 base, the J end by 0 bases, with 4 bases between. The CDR3 coding sequence is TGCGCCAGCAGCTTGAGGATGAACACTGAAGCTTTCTTT. This gives the protein CASSLRMNTEAFF.

V and J are TRBV5-4 and TRBJ2-7; D tentatively reads TRBD1 or TRBD2 (5 bases each). CDR3 length: 16 amino acids. The V and J ends lost 0 bases and 3 bases respectively, with 16 bases between them. Looked up from germline, CDR1 is SGHNT and CDR2 is YYREEE (reference sequence). In nucleotides, the CDR3 is TGTGCCAGCAGCTTGGGGGGGATGACTTGGAGCTACGAGCAGTACTTC. Amino acids: CASSLGGMTWSYEQYF.

Here the CDR3 reads CASTGRGDTEAFF. In nucleotides, the CDR3 is TGTGCCAGCACGGGAAGAGGTGACACTGAAGCTTTCTTT. This rearrangement joins TRBV21-1 to TRBJ1-1. TRBV21-1 is tagged as a pseudogene. The CDR3 is made up of 13 amino acids.

V and J are TRBV5-6 and TRBJ1-2; perhaps TRBD1 as D (5 bases). Germline V gives CDR1 SGHDT, CDR2 YYEEEE. The CDR3 loop spans 15 amino acids. The ends were cut back, 3 bases at V and 6 bases at J, with 18 bases in the middle. CDR3 bases: TGTGCCAGCAGCTGCCTCCTCAGGGCCAGGGATGGCTACACCTTC. Amino acid sequence: CASSCLLRARDGYTF. The complete variable domain, with remaining parts taken from reference TRBV5-6 and TRBJ1-2, reads DAGVTQSPTHLIKTRGQQVTLRCSPKSGHDTVSWYQQALGQGPQFIFQYYEEEERQRGNFPDRFSGHQFPNYSSELNVNALLLGDSALYLCASSCLLRARDGYTFGSGTRLTVV.

The genes are TRBV4-3 and TRBJ2-7; D unresolved. Germline values: CDR1 LGHNA, CDR2 YSLEER. V gave up 2 bases and J gave up 2 bases, with 10 bases separating them. CDR3 length: 14 residues. The CDR3 spells CASSQSYGTYEQYF. The CDR3 coding sequence is TGCGCCAGCAGCCAATCGTACGGAACCTACGAGCAGTACTTC.

As to this clone: Since the CDR3 does not end with the conserved phenylalanine or tryptophan, this likely comes from a read error. The limits of the CDR3 on the DNA are not certain, so only TCRdb's listed CDR3 is given. This chain joins TRBV20-1 and TRBJ1-2. Germline CDR1 and CDR2: DFQATT and SNEGSKA (reference sequence). Inclusive of both ends, the CDR3 amounts to 11 amino acids. CDR3 sequence reads: CSARDVPGPRL.

This chain connects TRBV4-3 to TRBJ2-2, with D unresolved. Germline lookup yields CDR1 LGHNA and CDR2 YSLEER. This CDR3 has 16 residues. V was cut by 5 bases and J by 5 bases, with 18 bases left in between. The CDR3 here is CASSFILRKGTGELFF. Written as DNA, the CDR3 is TGCGCCAGCAGCTTCATACTCAGGAAAGGGACCGGGGAGCTGTTTTTT.

The chain recombines TRBV13 with TRBJ2-2, with D perhaps TRBD1 or TRBD2 (5 bases each). The CDR3 covers 14 residues. V gave up 3 bases and J gave up 4 bases, with 9 bases separating them. The germline V gene encodes CDR1 PRHDT and CDR2 FYEKMQ (reference sequence). CDR3 sequence (DNA): TGTGCCAGCAGCTTGTCGGGGCTCACCGGGGAGCTGTTTTTT. This gives the protein CASSLSGLTGELFF.

This CDR3 reads CASSRDSGGAVNTQYF. CDR3 DNA: TGTGCCAGCAGCCGGGATAGCGGGGGGGCCGTAAATACGCAGTATTTT. The rearrangement joins TRBV27 to TRBJ2-3; 11 nucleotides agree with TRBD2. V dropped 6 bases and J dropped 7; count of bases not matched to a gene: 12. This CDR3 region has 16 residues. Germline V gene sequence: CDR1 MNHEY, CDR2 SMNVEV (reference sequence).

This chain uses TRBV11-3 with TRBJ2-1; TRBD2 matches 12 bases. The length of the CDR3 is 16 residues. Trimming at V came to 5 bases and at J to 9 bases, leaving 11 bases not matched to a gene. Looked up from germline, CDR1 is SGHNT and CDR2 is YENEEA. The CDR3 protein is CASSPGLAGPPGEQFF. CDR3 nucleotides: TGTGCCAGCAGCCCCGGACTAGCGGGGCCCCCAGGTGAGCAGTTCTTC.